This T cell receptor beta chain was identified during a study of blood T cell repertoires in COVID-19. J was trimmed by 8 bases and V by 6 bases; bases with no gene match: 7. CDR3 length equals 13 residues. Germline CDR1 reads DFQATT; CDR2 reads SNEGSKA (reference sequence). Original processing notes: Estimates of nucleated cell counts were drawn from the amplification of reference gene primers. Libraries were prepared by immunoSEQ multiplex PCR; TCRdb keeps only in-frame clonotypes and omits some of them. The V and J calls and clone size come from that table; D and trimming were worked out from the DNA. This table has about 260,000 clones, around 86% appearing once.

This chain connects TRBV20-1 to TRBJ1-4; TRBD1 matches 9 bases. This clonotype was sampled from a man younger than 35 with active or convalescent COVID-19. Sequences were obtained from peripheral blood. As DNA, the CDR3 is TGCAGTGCCAGTGACAGGGGGAAGGAAAAACTGTTTTTT. Protein: CSASDRGKEKLFF.